This paragraph reports one T cell receptor beta chain. The antigen is undetermined. The CDR3 totals 16 residues. CDR1 is KGHDR, CDR2 SFDVKD, per germline. The J segment lost 2 bases and the V segment lost 4 bases, leaving 6 bases of the junction unmatched. This entry belongs to a study of post-analysis software for immune sequencing data. Unique molecular identifiers had been added to the TCR beta cDNA libraries. TCRdb analysed the PCR reads with MiXCR anew, one entry per CDR3 protein. Of around 770,000 distinct CDR3 sequences in the sample, about 43% are singletons; the top ten hold 4.9%. General observations from the study: There were about 5 TRBV segments more frequent in patients than controls, and TRBV5-6, TRBV5-1 and TRBV20-1 were among them.

This sequence originates from a girl aged 5-17 years with multiple sclerosis. V and J are TRBV24-1 and TRBJ2-5, with 10 bases matching TRBD2. The sequenced sample consisted of blood. The CDR3, as DNA: TGTGCCACCAGTGACTCCGGACTAGCGGAACAAGAGACCCAGTACTTC. Residues: CATSDSGLAEQETQYF.